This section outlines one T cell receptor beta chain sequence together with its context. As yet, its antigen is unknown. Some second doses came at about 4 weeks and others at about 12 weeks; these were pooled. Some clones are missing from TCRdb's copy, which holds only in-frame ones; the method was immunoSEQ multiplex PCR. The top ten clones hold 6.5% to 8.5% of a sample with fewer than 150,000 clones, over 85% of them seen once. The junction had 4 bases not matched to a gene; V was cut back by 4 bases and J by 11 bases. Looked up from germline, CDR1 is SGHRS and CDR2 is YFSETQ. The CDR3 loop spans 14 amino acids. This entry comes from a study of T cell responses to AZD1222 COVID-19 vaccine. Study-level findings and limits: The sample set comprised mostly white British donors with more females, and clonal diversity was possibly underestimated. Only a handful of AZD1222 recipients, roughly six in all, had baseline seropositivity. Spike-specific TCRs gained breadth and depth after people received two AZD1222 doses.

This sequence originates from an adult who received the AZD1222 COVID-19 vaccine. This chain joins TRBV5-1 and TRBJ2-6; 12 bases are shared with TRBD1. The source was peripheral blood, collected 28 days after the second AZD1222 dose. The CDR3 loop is CASSPGQGADVLTF. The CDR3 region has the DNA TGCGCCAGCAGCCCGGGACAGGGGGCTGACGTCCTGACTTTC. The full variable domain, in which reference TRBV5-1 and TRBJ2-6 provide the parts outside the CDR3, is KAGVTQTPRYLIKTRGQQVTLSCSPISGHRSVSWYQQTPGQGLQFLFEYFSETQRNKGNFPGRFSGRQFSNSRSEMNVSTLELGDSALYLCASSPGQGADVLTFGAGSRLTVL.